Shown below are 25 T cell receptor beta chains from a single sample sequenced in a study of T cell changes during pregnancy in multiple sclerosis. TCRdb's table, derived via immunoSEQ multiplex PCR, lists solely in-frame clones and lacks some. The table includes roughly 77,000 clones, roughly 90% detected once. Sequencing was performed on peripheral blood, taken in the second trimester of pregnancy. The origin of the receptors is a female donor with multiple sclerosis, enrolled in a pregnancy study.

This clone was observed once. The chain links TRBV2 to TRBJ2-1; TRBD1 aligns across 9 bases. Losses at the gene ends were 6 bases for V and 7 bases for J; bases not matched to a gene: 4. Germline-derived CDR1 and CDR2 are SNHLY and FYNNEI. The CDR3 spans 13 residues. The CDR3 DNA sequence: TGTGCCAGCAGGGGACAGGGTGGGAATGAGCAGTTCTTC. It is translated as CASRGQGGNEQFF.

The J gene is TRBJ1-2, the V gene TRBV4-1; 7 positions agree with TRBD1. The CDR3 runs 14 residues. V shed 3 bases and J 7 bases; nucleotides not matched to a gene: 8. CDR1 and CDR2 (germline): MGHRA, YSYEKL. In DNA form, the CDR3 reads TGCGCCAGCAGCCAGCCGACAGGGTTCTTTGGCTACACCTTC. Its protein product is CASSQPTGFFGYTF.

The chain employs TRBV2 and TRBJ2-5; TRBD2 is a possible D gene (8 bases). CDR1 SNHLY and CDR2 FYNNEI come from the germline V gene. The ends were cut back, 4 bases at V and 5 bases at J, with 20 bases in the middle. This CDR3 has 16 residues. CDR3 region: CASSGGGGGRLETQYF. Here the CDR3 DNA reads TGTGCCAGCAGTGGAGGGGGCGGGGGGCGCTTGGAGACCCAGTACTTC. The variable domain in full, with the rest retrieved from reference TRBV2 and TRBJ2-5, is EPEVTQTPSHQVTQMGQEVILRCVPISNHLYFYWYRQILGQKVEFLVSFYNNEISEKSEIFDDQFSVERPDGSNFTLKIRSTKLEDSAMYFCASSGGGGGRLETQYFGPGTRLLVL.

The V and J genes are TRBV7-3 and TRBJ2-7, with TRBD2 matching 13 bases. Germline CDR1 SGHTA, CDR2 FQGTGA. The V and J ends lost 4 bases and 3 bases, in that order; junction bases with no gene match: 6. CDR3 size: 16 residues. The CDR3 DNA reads TGTGCCAGCAGCTCCCCGGGACTAGCGGGAAACTACGAGCAGTACTTC. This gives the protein CASSSPGLAGNYEQYF.

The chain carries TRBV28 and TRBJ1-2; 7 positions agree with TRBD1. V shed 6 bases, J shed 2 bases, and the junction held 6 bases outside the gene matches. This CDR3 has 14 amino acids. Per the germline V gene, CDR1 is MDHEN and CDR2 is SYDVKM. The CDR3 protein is CASSVTGPNYGYTF. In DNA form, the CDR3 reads TGTGCCAGCAGCGTGACAGGGCCGAACTATGGCTACACCTTC.

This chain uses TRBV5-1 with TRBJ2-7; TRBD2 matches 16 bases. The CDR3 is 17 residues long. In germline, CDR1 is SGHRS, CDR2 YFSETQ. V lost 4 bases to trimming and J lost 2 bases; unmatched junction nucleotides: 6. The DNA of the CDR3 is TGCGCCAGCAGCGGGGGACTAGCGGGAGGGGGCCCCTACGAGCAGTACTTC. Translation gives CASSGGLAGGGPYEQYF. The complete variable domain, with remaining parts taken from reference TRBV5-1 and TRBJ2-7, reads KAGVTQTPRYLIKTRGQQVTLSCSPISGHRSVSWYQQTPGQGLQFLFEYFSETQRNKGNFPGRFSGRQFSNSRSEMNVSTLELGDSALYLCASSGGLAGGGPYEQYFGPGTRLTVT.

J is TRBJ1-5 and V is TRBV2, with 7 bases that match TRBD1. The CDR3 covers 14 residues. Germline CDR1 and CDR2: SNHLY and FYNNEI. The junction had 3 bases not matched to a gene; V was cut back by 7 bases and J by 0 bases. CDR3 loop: CASTGQYSNQPQHF. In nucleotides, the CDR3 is TGTGCCAGCACGGGACAGTATAGCAATCAGCCCCAGCATTTT.

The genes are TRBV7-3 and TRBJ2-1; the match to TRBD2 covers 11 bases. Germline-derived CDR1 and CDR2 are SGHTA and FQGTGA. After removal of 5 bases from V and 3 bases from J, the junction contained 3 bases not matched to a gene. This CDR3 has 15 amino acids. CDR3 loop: CASSLTSGNYNEQFF. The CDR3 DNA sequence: TGTGCCAGCAGCCTGACTAGCGGGAACTACAATGAGCAGTTCTTC.

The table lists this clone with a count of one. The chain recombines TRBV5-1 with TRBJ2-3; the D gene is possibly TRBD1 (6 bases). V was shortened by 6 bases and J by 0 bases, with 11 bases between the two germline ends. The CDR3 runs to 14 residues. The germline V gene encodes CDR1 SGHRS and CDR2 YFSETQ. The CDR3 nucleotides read TGCGCCAGCAACCCCACAGGGAGCACAGATACGCAGTATTTT. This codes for CASNPTGSTDTQYF.

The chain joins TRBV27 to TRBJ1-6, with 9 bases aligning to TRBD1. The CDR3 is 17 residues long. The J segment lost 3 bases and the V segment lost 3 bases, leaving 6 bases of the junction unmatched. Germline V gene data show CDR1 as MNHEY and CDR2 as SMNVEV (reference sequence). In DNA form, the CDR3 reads TGTGCCAGCAGTTTTCTCGGGGGACAGGGCTATAATTCACCCCTCCACTTT. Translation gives CASSFLGGQGYNSPLHF.

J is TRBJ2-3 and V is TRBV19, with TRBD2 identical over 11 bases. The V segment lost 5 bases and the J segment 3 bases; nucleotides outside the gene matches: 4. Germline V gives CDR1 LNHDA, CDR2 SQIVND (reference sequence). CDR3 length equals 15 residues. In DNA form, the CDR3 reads TGTGCCAGTAGTTATAGCGGGGGGGCAACAGATACGCAGTATTTT. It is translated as CASSYSGGATDTQYF.

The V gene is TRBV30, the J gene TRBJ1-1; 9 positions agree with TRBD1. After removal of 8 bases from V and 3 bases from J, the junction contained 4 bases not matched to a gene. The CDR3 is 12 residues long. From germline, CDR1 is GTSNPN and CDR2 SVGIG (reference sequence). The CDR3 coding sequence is TGTGCCGGGACAGGGTACGACACTGAAGCTTTCTTT. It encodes CAGTGYDTEAFF.

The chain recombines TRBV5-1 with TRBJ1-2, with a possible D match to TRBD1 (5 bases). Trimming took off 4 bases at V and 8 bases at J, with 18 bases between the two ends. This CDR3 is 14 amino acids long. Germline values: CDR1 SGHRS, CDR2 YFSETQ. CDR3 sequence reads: CASSLGPGPGGYTF. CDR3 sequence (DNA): TGCGCCAGCAGCCTGGGCCCAGGGCCTGGGGGCTACACCTTC.

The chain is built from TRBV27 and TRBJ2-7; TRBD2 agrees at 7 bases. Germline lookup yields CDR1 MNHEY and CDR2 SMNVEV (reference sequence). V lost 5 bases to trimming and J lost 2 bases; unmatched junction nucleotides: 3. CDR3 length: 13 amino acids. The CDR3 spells CASSDLAAYEQYF. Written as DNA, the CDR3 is TGTGCCAGCAGTGATCTAGCGGCCTACGAGCAGTACTTC.

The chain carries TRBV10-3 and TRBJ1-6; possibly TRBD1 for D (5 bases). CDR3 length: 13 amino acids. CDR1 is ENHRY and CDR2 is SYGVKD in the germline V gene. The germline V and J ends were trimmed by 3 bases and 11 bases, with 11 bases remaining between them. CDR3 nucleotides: TGTGCCATCAGTGACAGGGCGGCGGCACCCCTCCACTTT. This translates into CAISDRAAAPLHF.

As DNA, the CDR3 is TGTGCCTGGAGTGTAGGGGACAGGGGGCAATTCACCGGGGAGCTGTTTTTT. Amino acids: CAWSVGDRGQFTGELFF. The chain carries TRBV30 and TRBJ2-2, with 12 bases aligning to TRBD1. Germline-derived CDR1 and CDR2 are GTSNPN and SVGIG (reference sequence). This CDR3 spans 17 amino acids. The trim removed 0 bases at V and 4 bases at J, leaving 6 bases unmatched.

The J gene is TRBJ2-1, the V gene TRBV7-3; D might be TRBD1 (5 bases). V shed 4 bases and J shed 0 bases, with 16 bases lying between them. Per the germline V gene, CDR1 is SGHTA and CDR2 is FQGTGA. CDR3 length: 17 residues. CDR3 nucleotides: TGTGCCAGCAGCTCTTATAAGGGGATTAGCTCCTACAATGAGCAGTTCTTC. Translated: CASSSYKGISSYNEQFF.

The CDR3 region has the DNA TGTGCCAGCTCACCCCTAGCGGGAGGGCCTTCGGGGGAGACCCAGTACTTC. Its protein product is CASSPLAGGPSGETQYF. V is TRBV18 and J is TRBJ2-5; 12 bases agree with TRBD2. Trimming took 3 bases from V and 5 from J; bases not matched to a gene: 10. The CDR3 length is 17 residues. CDR1 and CDR2 (germline): KGHSH, LQKENI.

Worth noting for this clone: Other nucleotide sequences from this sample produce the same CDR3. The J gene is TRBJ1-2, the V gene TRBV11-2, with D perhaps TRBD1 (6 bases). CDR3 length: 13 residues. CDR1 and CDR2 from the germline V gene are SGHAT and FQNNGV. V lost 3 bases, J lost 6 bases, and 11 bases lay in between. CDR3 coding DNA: TGTGCCAGCAGCTTGGCGGGGGGCAATGGCTACACCTTC. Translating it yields CASSLAGGNGYTF.

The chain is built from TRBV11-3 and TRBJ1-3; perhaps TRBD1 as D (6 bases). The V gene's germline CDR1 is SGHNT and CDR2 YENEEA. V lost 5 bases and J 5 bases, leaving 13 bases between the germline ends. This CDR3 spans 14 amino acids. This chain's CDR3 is CASSVTGLRNTIYF. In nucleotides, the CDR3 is TGTGCCAGCAGCGTCACAGGGCTGCGAAACACCATATATTTT.

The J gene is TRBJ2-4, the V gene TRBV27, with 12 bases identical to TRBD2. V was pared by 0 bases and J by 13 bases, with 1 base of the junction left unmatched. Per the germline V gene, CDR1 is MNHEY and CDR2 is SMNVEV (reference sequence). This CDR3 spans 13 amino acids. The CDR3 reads CASSLSGTSGQYF. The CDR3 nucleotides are TGTGCCAGCAGTTTATCCGGGACTAGCGGGCAGTACTTC.

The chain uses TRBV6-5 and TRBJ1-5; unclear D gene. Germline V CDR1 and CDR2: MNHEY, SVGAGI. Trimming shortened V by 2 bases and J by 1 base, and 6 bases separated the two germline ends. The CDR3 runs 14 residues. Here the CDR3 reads CASSYGGSNQPQHF. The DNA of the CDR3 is TGTGCCAGCAGTTACGGAGGAAGCAATCAGCCCCAGCATTTT.

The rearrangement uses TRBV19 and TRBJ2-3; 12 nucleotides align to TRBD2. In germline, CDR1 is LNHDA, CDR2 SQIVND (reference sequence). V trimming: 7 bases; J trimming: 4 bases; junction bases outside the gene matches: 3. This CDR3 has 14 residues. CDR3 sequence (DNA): TGTGCCAGTACTAGCGGGAGGGATTCAGATACGCAGTATTTT. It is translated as CASTSGRDSDTQYF.

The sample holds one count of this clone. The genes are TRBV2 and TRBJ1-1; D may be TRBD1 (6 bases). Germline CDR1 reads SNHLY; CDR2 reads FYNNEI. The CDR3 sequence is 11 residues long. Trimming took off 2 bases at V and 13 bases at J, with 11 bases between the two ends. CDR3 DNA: TGTGCCAGCAGTGAAAGGGGGTTAGGTTTCTTT. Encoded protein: CASSERGLGFF.

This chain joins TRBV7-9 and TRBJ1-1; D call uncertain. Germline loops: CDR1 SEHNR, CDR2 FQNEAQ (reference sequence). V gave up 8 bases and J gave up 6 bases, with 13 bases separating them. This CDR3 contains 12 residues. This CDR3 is CASARREAEAFF. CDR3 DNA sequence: TGTGCCAGCGCCCGACGAGAGGCTGAAGCTTTCTTT.